This T cell receptor beta chain was profiled in a study of blood T cells in healthy people across ages. Study conclusions and caveats: The recorded TCR beta diversity per million T cells decreased in a roughly linear manner with age. Estimates drawn from one million T cells were deemed to understate diversity.

The use of a sample-barcoded 5' primer and a J-beta primer mix characterized a second PCR of roughly 6 to 11 cycles. From the 5' RACE reads, TCRdb called clonotypes with MiXCR, one entry per CDR3 protein. This sample has 650,000 to 900,000 distinct CDR3 sequences, with approximately 67% found just once. V lost 5 bases and J 3 bases, leaving 10 bases between the germline ends. The CDR3 is made up of 13 amino acids. The donors, aged about 6 to 95, were healthy Caucasians from Russia. A single count supports this clonotype. Its target is not known. Sequences were obtained from blood. The receptor was derived from a man under 40 in good health. The V call is TRBV12-3 or TRBV12-4, the J call TRBJ1-2; the D is unclear. The CDR3 DNA reads as TGTGCCAGCAGTGTATCACTTGACTATGGCTACACCTTC. It translates to CASSVSLDYGYTF.